One and the same sample provided the 23 T cell receptor beta chains below, sequenced in a study of immune characterization of retroperitoneal liposarcoma. TCRdb reprocessed the PCR reads via MiXCR and lists one record per CDR3 protein. The sample lists some 11,000 distinct CDR3 sequences, roughly 20% occurring once. Sequencing used blood. All receptors come from a female donor with retroperitoneal liposarcoma.

This clonotype was seen ten or more times. J is TRBJ1-4 and V is TRBV12-3 or TRBV12-4; D may be TRBD1 (5 bases). The germline V and J ends were trimmed by 6 bases and 3 bases, with 17 bases remaining between them. The CDR3 spans 16 residues. The CDR3 DNA reads TGTGCCAGCAGACTACAGGCAACTTCTTCTAATGAAAAACTGTTTTTT. It is translated as CASRLQATSSNEKLFF.

This clonotype was seen repeatedly, ten times or more. The chain links TRBV4-2 to TRBJ2-3; D not resolved. Per the germline V gene, CDR1 is LGHNA and CDR2 is YNFKEQ. The CDR3 extends over 13 amino acids. Trimming took 1 base from V and 12 from J, leaving 14 bases between them. The CDR3 DNA reads as TGTGCCAGCAGCCAAGTCGAGAGACCCCGCCAGTATTTT. Protein product: CASSQVERPRQYF.

The rearrangement uses TRBV12-3 or TRBV12-4 and TRBJ1-5; D perhaps matches TRBD1 (6 bases). Deletions cut 4 bases from V and 7 bases from J, with 14 bases between. The length of the CDR3 is 14 residues. CDR3 nucleotides: TGTGCCAGCAGTTCCACAGGGACGGGGCAGCCCCAGCATTTT. It is translated as CASSSTGTGQPQHF.

By its share, this clonotype is medium-sized (0.01 to 0.1%). This sequence joins TRBV12-3 or TRBV12-4 and TRBJ2-3; D call uncertain. V lost 2 bases and J 0 bases, leaving 0 bases between the germline ends. The length of the CDR3 is 12 residues. The CDR3 region has the DNA TGTGCCAGCAGTTTAAGCACAGATACGCAGTATTTT. It codes for CASSLSTDTQYF.

This clonotype was seen more than once but under ten times. The genes are TRBV12-3 or TRBV12-4 and TRBJ2-7; D gene ambiguous. CDR3 length: 16 residues. Trimming left V 3 bases short and J 4 bases short, with 19 bases between. The CDR3 loop is CASSLASSSRLYEQYF. DNA for the CDR3: TGTGCCAGCAGTTTGGCTTCCTCCAGCAGATTATACGAGCAGTACTTC.

This clonotype has just one count. Its ends do not fully match the called genes, so a read error is possible. This chain joins TRBV4-3 and TRBJ2-5; tentative D call: TRBD2 (7 bases). Gene TRBJ2-1 matches the end of the DNA better, so the J call may be wrong. There are 12 residues in the CDR3. CDR1 is LGHNA, CDR2 YSLEER, per germline. This CDR3 is CASSSGDNGQFF. The CDR3 coding sequence is TGCGCCAGCAGCAGCGGGGACAATGGGCAGTTCTTC.

V gene TRBV12-3 or TRBV12-4 combines with J gene TRBJ2-6, with TRBD1 matching over 8 bases. The CDR3 extends over 17 amino acids. The V and J ends lost 3 bases and 4 bases, in that order; junction bases with no gene match: 8. CDR3 sequence (DNA): TGTGCCAGCAGTTTCGTGGTCAGGGGGCGAGGGGCCAACGTCCTGACTTTC. Its protein is CASSFVVRGRGANVLTF.

This clonotype was observed at least ten times. The chain is built from TRBV5-1 and TRBJ2-1; TRBD2 is a possible D gene (5 bases). The CDR3 has 15 amino acids. Trimming stripped 0 bases from V and 6 bases from J, with 13 bases between. Germline lookup yields CDR1 SGHRS and CDR2 YFSETQ. The CDR3 loop is CASSLGVPGVNEQFF. The CDR3 DNA reads as TGCGCCAGCAGCTTGGGGGTGCCCGGGGTCAATGAGCAGTTCTTC.

A note on this clonotype: A much larger clone lies a single base off, so this may be a read error. The V and J genes are TRBV11-3 and TRBJ2-1, with D unresolved. This CDR3 region has 14 residues. Germline V gene data show CDR1 as SGHNT and CDR2 as YENEEA. V lost 2 bases to trimming and J lost 10 bases, with 15 bases between them. DNA of the CDR3: TGTGCCAGCAGCTTACTTGGCAGACCCTACGAGCAGTTCTTC. This encodes CASSLLGRPYEQFF.

Only one count was recorded for this clonotype. The J gene is TRBJ1-5, the V gene TRBV12-3 or TRBV12-4; D is uncertain. The CDR3 runs 15 residues. V was trimmed by 5 bases and J by 2 bases, leaving 13 bases between them. CDR3 coding DNA: TGTGCCAGCAGTATCGAGCCTCAGGGCAATCAGCCCCAGCATTTT. It translates to CASSIEPQGNQPQHF.

This clonotype was observed a single time. The chain recombines TRBV6-1 with TRBJ1-3; no definite D call. Deletions cut 1 base from V and 2 bases from J, with 12 bases between. Germline V gene sequence: CDR1 MNHNS, CDR2 SASEGT. CDR3 length: 16 amino acids. The CDR3 nucleotides are TGTGCCAGCAGTGAAGAGCGGTTACGGGCTGGAAACACCATATATTTT. Translating it yields CASSEERLRAGNTIYF.

This clonotype occurred many times. The chain joins TRBV7-6 to TRBJ2-5; 11 bases map to TRBD2. V shed 6 bases, J shed 5 bases, and the junction held 8 bases outside the gene matches. CDR3 size: 15 residues. In germline, CDR1 is SGHVS, CDR2 FNYEAQ. The CDR3 region is CASSYSGRAGETQYF. CDR3 in DNA: TGTGCCAGCAGTTATAGCGGGAGGGCCGGGGAGACCCAGTACTTC.

By share of the sample, this clonotype is medium-sized (0.01 to 0.1%). The chain employs TRBV6-1 and TRBJ2-1; 9 bases match TRBD2. CDR3 length: 13 amino acids. CDR1 MNHNS and CDR2 SASEGT come from the germline V gene. The V segment lost 5 bases and the J segment 10 bases; nucleotides outside the gene matches: 6. The CDR3 DNA reads TGTGCCAGCAGTAGGGCTAGCGGGAACGAGCAGTTCTTC. This translates into CASSRASGNEQFF.

J is TRBJ2-4 and V is TRBV12-3 or TRBV12-4; TRBD2 agrees at 11 bases. The CDR3 has 14 residues. Unmatched junction bases numbered 10, after V lost 5 bases and J lost 13 bases. DNA of the CDR3: TGTGCCAGCAGTCACCTAGCGGGGGGATATGAGCAGTACTTC. The encoded protein is CASSHLAGGYEQYF.

The rearrangement uses TRBV7-8 and TRBJ2-1; 8 positions match TRBD2. The DNA end is more similar to TRBJ2-7, so the J call may be wrong. CDR3 length: 14 residues. In germline, CDR1 is SGHVS, CDR2 FQNEAQ. The CDR3 DNA reads TGTGCCAGCAGCTTAGGAGCGGGAGCCTACGAGCAGTACTTC. Its translation: CASSLGAGAYEQYF.

Only a few counts were recorded for this clonotype. The chain is built from TRBV12-3 or TRBV12-4 and TRBJ2-1, with 8 bases identical to TRBD2. The length of the CDR3 is 13 residues. Trimming removed 8 bases from V and 7 bases from J; junction bases left unmatched: 7. CDR3 sequence reads: CASLPGGGNEQFF. In nucleotides, the CDR3 is TGTGCCAGCCTTCCGGGAGGGGGGAATGAGCAGTTCTTC.

In this sample, this clonotype is medium-sized (0.01 to 0.1%). The V and J genes are TRBV12-3 or TRBV12-4 and TRBJ2-5; D might be TRBD1 or TRBD2, each matching 6 bases. The CDR3 extends over 15 amino acids. Trimming took 5 bases from V and 0 from J, leaving 13 bases between them. The CDR3 is CASSRGTMYQETQYF. CDR3 in DNA: TGTGCCAGCAGTCGCGGGACAATGTACCAAGAGACCCAGTACTTC.

The rearrangement uses TRBV6-1 and TRBJ1-2; 7 bases align to TRBD1. V lost 1 base, J lost 5 bases, and 4 bases stayed unmatched. The germline gives CDR1 MNHNS, CDR2 SASEGT. The CDR3 is made up of 14 amino acids. The chain's CDR3 is CASSEDPGGYGYTF. Written as DNA, the CDR3 is TGTGCCAGCAGTGAAGATCCAGGGGGGTATGGCTACACCTTC.

This clonotype is judged medium-sized. This chain joins TRBV6-1 and TRBJ2-3; D is ambiguous. CDR1 MNHNS and CDR2 SASEGT come from the germline V gene. CDR3 length equals 14 residues. The ends were cut back, 4 bases at V and 1 base at J, with 9 bases in the middle. CDR3 residues: CASSVLPGTDTQYF. For the CDR3, the DNA is TGTGCCAGCAGTGTACTTCCGGGCACAGATACGCAGTATTTT.

This clonotype was seen at least ten times. The V gene is TRBV12-3 or TRBV12-4, the J gene TRBJ2-4; a possible D gene is TRBD2 (6 bases). V gave up 6 bases and J gave up 0 bases, with 21 bases separating them. The CDR3 is made up of 18 amino acids. The CDR3 region is CASSEPGLSPLAKNIQYF. For the CDR3, the DNA is TGTGCCAGCAGCGAGCCGGGACTGAGTCCACTAGCCAAAAACATTCAGTACTTC.

This clonotype was seen ten or more times. The genes are TRBV11-2 and TRBJ2-5; 14 bases map to TRBD2. Judging by the DNA end, TRBJ2-7 fits better; the J call may be wrong. The CDR3 sequence is 15 residues long. Germline lookup yields CDR1 SGHAT and CDR2 FQNNGV. The CDR3 DNA reads TGTGCCAGCAGCTGGGGACTAGCGGGAGAGTACGAGCAGTACTTC. Protein sequence: CASSWGLAGEYEQYF.

This clonotype has just a few counts. V is TRBV6-6 and J is TRBJ2-5, with D maybe TRBD1 (5 bases). Trimming took 2 bases from V and 0 from J, leaving 7 bases between them. The CDR3 totals 14 residues. Per germline, CDR1 MNHNY and CDR2 SVGAGI (reference sequence). The CDR3 sequence: CASSYRQNQETQYF. CDR3 nucleotide sequence: TGTGCCAGCAGTTACAGACAGAACCAAGAGACCCAGTACTTC.

In this sample, this clonotype turned up a few times. The CDR3 coding sequence is TGTGCCAGCAGTGAAGCAGCGGGGGCAGGGTTGTACGAGCAGTACTTC. Translation gives CASSEAAGAGLYEQYF. The chain employs TRBV6-1 and TRBJ2-1; 8 nucleotides align to TRBD2. The J call may be wrong; the DNA end is better matched by TRBJ2-7. Germline CDR1 is MNHNS and CDR2 is SASEGT. The CDR3 is made up of 16 amino acids.